This TCR beta chain came from a study of regulatory T cells in long-lasting Graves disease. Overall study results and limits: Shared public clonotypes totalled 2,741 in persistent patients, compared with about 990 in new patients. Reduced TCR diversity was observed in persistent Graves' patients versus newly diagnosed patients.

The time point was: persistent/refractory GD, antithyroid drugs over 5 years with positive TRAb. After RNA was extracted from PBMCs, the TCR library was made from it. The guidelines of the American Thyroid Association were the basis for diagnosing Graves' disease. CDR3 regions were amplified by Arm-PCR using iRepertoire HTBI primers to build TCR beta libraries. MiXCR was run by TCRdb on the multiplex PCR reads, yielding one entry per CDR3 protein. The sample lists about 660,000 distinct CDR3 sequences, about 32% occurring once. The ends lost 5 bases at V and 4 bases at J; junction bases unmatched: 15. The CDR3 totals 19 residues. Germline V gene lookup returns CDR1 KGHSH and CDR2 LQKENI. In the case of this clonotype: Antigen: not known.

The source of this sequence is a female donor with Graves disease. The sequencing here drew on peripheral blood mononuclear cells (PBMCs), taken when the disease was refractory, from a patient treated with antithyroid drugs. The chain joins TRBV18 to TRBJ2-4; 12 bases are a match to TRBD1. As DNA, the CDR3 is TGTGCCAGCTCAACGCTAAAGGGACAGGGGGCGAACGTGAAAAACATTCAGTACTTC. Its protein is CASSTLKGQGANVKNIQYF.